The 30 T cell receptor gamma chains presented below share a single source sample, sequenced in a study of gamma-delta T cells after stem cell transplantation. TCRdb re-analyzed the RT-PCR reads via CATT. The profile covers 330 or so gamma-chain clones, with around 15% appearing a single time and approximately 71% taken by the ten largest. Material for sequencing was gamma-delta T cells. The source of these receptors is a human donor. It is not recorded whose cells these are; they may come from a transplant donor.

This clone has a handful of counts. J is TRGJP and V is TRGV9. CDR1 GITISATS and CDR2 ISYDGTV come from the germline V gene (reference sequence). The CDR3 runs to 16 residues. With V trimmed by 0 bases and J by 7 bases, 3 bases remained unmatched. This CDR3 reads CALWEVLELGKKIKVF. DNA for the CDR3: TGTGCCTTGTGGGAGGTGCTGGAGTTGGGCAAAAAAATCAAGGTATTT.

As regards this clone: The junction departs from the called germline gene at one end, perhaps through a read error. This CDR3 is CALWEVVVNYYKKLF. For the CDR3, the DNA is TGTGCCTTGTGGGAGGTAGTTGTAAATTATTACAAGAAACTCTTT. The chain has TRGV9 and TRGJ1 or TRGJ2. This CDR3 contains 15 residues. Germline V CDR1 and CDR2: GITISATS, ISYDGTV (reference sequence).

The rearrangement uses TRGV9 and TRGJ1 or TRGJ2. The CDR3 loop spans 12 amino acids. Germline values: CDR1 GITISATS, CDR2 ISYDGTV (reference sequence). The trim removed 3 bases at V and 1 base at J, leaving 0 bases unmatched. Here the CDR3 reads CALWENYYKKLF. The CDR3 DNA is TGTGCCTTGTGGGAGAATTATTATAAGAAACTCTTT.

CDR3 nucleotide sequence: TGTGCCTTGAAACAAGAGTTGGGCAAAAAAATCAAGGTATTT. Translating it yields CALKQELGKKIKVF. The chain combines TRGV9 with TRGJP. V was clipped by 9 bases and J by 4 bases; unmatched bases: 3. The CDR3 loop spans 14 amino acids. Germline loops: CDR1 GITISATS, CDR2 ISYDGTV (reference sequence).

By its share, this clone is large. The rearrangement uses TRGV3 and TRGJP2. This CDR3 has 13 amino acids. Germline CDR1 and CDR2: VTNTFY and YDVSTARD (reference sequence). Trimming at V came to 4 bases and at J to 1 base, leaving 0 bases not matched to a gene. The CDR3 sequence is CATWDSSDWIKTF. CDR3 nucleotide sequence: TGTGCCACCTGGGATAGTAGTGATTGGATCAAGACGTTT.

The genes are TRGV4 and TRGJ1 or TRGJ2. The CDR3 sequence is 14 residues long. V was clipped by 6 bases and J by 0 bases; unmatched bases: 8. Per the germline V gene, CDR1 is EGSTGY and CDR2 is YDSYTSSV. CDR3 amino acids: CATWNNTNYYKKLF. CDR3 nucleotide sequence: TGTGCCACCTGGAACAACACGAATTATTATAAGAAACTCTTT.

This CDR3 reads CALWEVKEELGKKIKVF. The CDR3 DNA follows: TGTGCCTTGTGGGAGGTTAAAGAAGAGTTGGGCAAAAAAATCAAGGTATTT. The chain uses TRGV9 and TRGJP. CDR1 is GITISATS, CDR2 ISYDGTV, per germline (reference sequence). Trimming cost V 1 base and J 5 bases; bases outside gene matches: 5. This CDR3 spans 17 amino acids.

This clone was seen a few times. The chain is built from TRGV3 and TRGJ1 or TRGJ2. CDR1 and CDR2 from the germline V gene are VTNTFY and YDVSTARD (reference sequence). J gave up 7 bases and V 1 base, and 7 bases lay outside the gene matches. This CDR3 has 13 residues. Here the CDR3 reads CATWDSLGYKKLF. For the CDR3, the DNA is TGTGCCACCTGGGACAGCCTCGGGTATAAGAAACTCTTT.

The table lists this clone with a few counts. This chain joins TRGV8 and TRGJP2. This CDR3 has 15 residues. Germline V gene lookup returns CDR1 VENAVY and CDR2 YDSYNSRV. Trimming at V came to 3 bases and at J to 0 bases, leaving 4 bases not matched to a gene. In DNA form, the CDR3 reads TGTGCCACCTGGGATGGCGATAGTAGTGATTGGATCAAGACGTTT. As protein: CATWDGDSSDWIKTF.

The count of this clone is one. A read error is likely here: a far larger clone is one base away. J is TRGJP and V is TRGV9. CDR1 and CDR2 from the germline V gene are GITISATS and ISYDGTV (reference sequence). This CDR3 has 15 residues. CDR3: CALWEKEVGKKIKVF. The CDR3 region has the DNA TGTGCCTTGTGGGAAAAAGAGGTGGGCAAAAAAATCAAGGTATTT.

In the case of this clone: A much larger clone lies a single base off, so this may be a read error. Within the sample, other DNA sequences also encode this same CDR3. The V call is TRGV9, the J call TRGJP. The CDR3 runs 16 residues. Germline V gene lookup returns CDR1 GITISATS and CDR2 ISYDGTV (reference sequence). V was pared by 1 base and J by 4 bases, with 1 base of the junction left unmatched. The CDR3 bases are TGTGCCTTGTGGGAGGTCCAAGAGTTGGGCAAAAAAATCAAGGTATTT. Residues: CALWEVQELGKKIKVF.

By proportion, this clone is large (0.1 to 1%). The chain recombines TRGV9 with TRGJP. With 0 bases clipped from V and 7 bases from J, the junction kept 6 bases outside the gene matches. Germline assignment: CDR1 GITISATS and CDR2 ISYDGTV (reference sequence). The CDR3 length is 17 residues. CDR3 loop: CALWEVQNELGKKIKVF. In nucleotides, the CDR3 is TGTGCCTTGTGGGAGGTGCAAAATGAGTTGGGCAAAAAAATCAAGGTATTT.

This clone was observed a few times. The J gene is TRGJ1 or TRGJ2, the V gene TRGV9. V shed 0 bases and J 6 bases; nucleotides not matched to a gene: 2. The CDR3 has 12 residues. Germline loops: CDR1 GITISATS, CDR2 ISYDGTV (reference sequence). In DNA form, the CDR3 reads TGTGCCTTGTGGGAGGTGCCTTATAAGAAACTCTTT. It specifies CALWEVPYKKLF.

This clone came up a few times. The J gene is TRGJP, the V gene TRGV9. The V segment lost 2 bases and the J segment 5 bases; nucleotides outside the gene matches: 3. The CDR3 sequence is 16 residues long. The germline V gene has CDR1 GITISATS and CDR2 ISYDGTV (reference sequence). Here the CDR3 reads CALWEAEELGKKIKVF. CDR3 nucleotide sequence: TGTGCCTTGTGGGAGGCGGAAGAGTTGGGCAAAAAAATCAAGGTATTT.

In its sample, this clone is hyperexpanded. Other DNA variants within this sample encode the same CDR3. The chain is built from TRGV3 and TRGJP2. With 4 bases clipped from V and 3 bases from J, the junction kept 20 bases outside the gene matches. The CDR3 consists of 19 residues. Germline CDR1 reads VTNTFY; CDR2 reads YDVSTARD (reference sequence). The DNA of the CDR3 is TGTGCCACCTGGGAACCAAGGCACGACGTTCTCGGTAGTGATTGGATCAAGACGTTT. It specifies CATWEPRHDVLGSDWIKTF.

This clone was counted a few times. The germline gene is not matched at one end of the junction; a read error may be the cause. The rearrangement uses TRGV9 and TRGJP. This CDR3 is 16 amino acids long. The V gene's germline CDR1 is GITISATS and CDR2 ISYDGTV (reference sequence). The CDR3 nucleotides are TGTGCCTCGTGGGAGGCGCAAGAGTTGGGCAAAAAAATCAAGGTATTT. Translating gives CASWEAQELGKKIKVF.

In this sample, this clone turned up a few times. The V call is TRGV4, the J call TRGJ1 or TRGJ2. The CDR3 has 12 amino acids. The junction had 9 bases not matched to a gene; V was cut back by 5 bases and J by 8 bases. The germline V gene has CDR1 EGSTGY and CDR2 YDSYTSSV. The CDR3 DNA reads as TGTGCCACCTGGGGATTTGGGGATAAGAAACTCTTT. It codes for CATWGFGDKKLF.

As concerns this clone: A far larger clone is just one base off, so this is likely a read error. The identical CDR3 is also encoded by other nucleotide sequences in the sample. This sequence joins TRGV9 and TRGJP. After removal of 3 bases from V and 5 bases from J, the junction contained 1 base not matched to a gene. Germline CDR1 and CDR2: GITISATS and ISYDGTV (reference sequence). This CDR3 has 15 residues. The CDR3 DNA reads as TGTGCCTTGTGGGAGAAAGAGTTGGGCAAAAAAATCAAGGTATTT. Protein sequence: CALWEKELGKKIKVF.

By share, this clone ranks as large. This sample also contains other DNA sequences that code for the same CDR3. Here the CDR3 DNA reads TGTGCCTTGTGGGAGGTGAAAGAGTTGGGCAAAAAAATCAAGGTATTT. Amino acid sequence: CALWEVKELGKKIKVF. V is TRGV9 and J is TRGJP. The V gene's germline CDR1 is GITISATS and CDR2 ISYDGTV (reference sequence). V was pared by 0 bases and J by 5 bases, with 1 base of the junction left unmatched. CDR3 length: 16 residues.

The gene calls are TRGV9 and TRGJP. The CDR3 has 16 amino acids. V shed 5 bases and J 7 bases; nucleotides not matched to a gene: 8. Germline V gives CDR1 GITISATS, CDR2 ISYDGTV (reference sequence). The CDR3 bases are TGTGCCTTGTGGGCCTCCTACGAGTTGGGCAAAAAAATCAAGGTATTT. This encodes CALWASYELGKKIKVF.

CDR3 coding DNA: TGTGCCACCTGGGATGAGTATTATAAGAAACTCTTT. This gives the protein CATWDEYYKKLF. V gene TRGV8 combines with J gene TRGJ1 or TRGJ2. Trimming at V came to 3 bases and at J to 4 bases, leaving 3 bases not matched to a gene. Germline V gives CDR1 VENAVY, CDR2 YDSYNSRV. The CDR3 sequence is 12 residues long.

The V call is TRGV2, the J call TRGJ1 or TRGJ2. The V segment lost 1 base and the J segment 8 bases; nucleotides outside the gene matches: 2. CDR1 and CDR2 (germline): EGSNGY, YDSYNSKV. CDR3 length equals 11 residues. In DNA, the CDR3 is TGTGCCACCTGGGACGGTCATAAGAAACTCTTT. It specifies CATWDGHKKLF.

The chain joins TRGV9 to TRGJ1 or TRGJ2. Looked up from germline, CDR1 is GITISATS and CDR2 is ISYDGTV (reference sequence). V was pared by 4 bases and J by 3 bases, with 6 bases of the junction left unmatched. The CDR3 spans 13 residues. The CDR3 spells CALWDPSYYKKLF. The CDR3 coding sequence is TGTGCCTTGTGGGACCCTTCTTATTATAAGAAACTCTTT.

Of note for this clone: A much larger clone sits a single nucleotide away, making a read error possible. The chain carries TRGV2 and TRGJP2. Germline CDR1 reads EGSNGY; CDR2 reads YDSYNSKV. CDR3 length: 18 residues. The CDR3 region has the DNA TGTGCCACCCGGGACAGGCTCTGGTTACTAAGTAGTGATTGGATCAAGACGTTT. It encodes CATRDRLWLLSSDWIKTF.

This clone came up a few times. A far larger clone is only one base removed, so a read error is likely. Other DNA sequences from this sample encode an identical CDR3 as well. The chain joins TRGV3 to TRGJP2. This CDR3 spans 19 amino acids. Germline loops: CDR1 VTNTFY, CDR2 YDVSTARD (reference sequence). The CDR3 loop reads CATWEPRHDVLGSDWIKTF. The CDR3 coding sequence is TGTGCCACCTGGGAACCAAGGCACGACGTTCTCGGTAGTGATTGGATCAAGACGTTC.

This clone counts as large (0.1 to 1%). The CDR3 here is CALWEVLKYKKLF. In DNA, the CDR3 is TGTGCCTTGTGGGAGGTGCTTAAGTATAAGAAACTCTTT. The chain employs TRGV9 and TRGJ1 or TRGJ2. This CDR3 contains 13 residues. The germline CDR1 and CDR2 sequences are GITISATS and ISYDGTV (reference sequence). J lost 7 bases, V lost 0 bases, and 6 bases had no gene match.

A note on this clone: Possible read error: a much larger clone is one base away. The chain is built from TRGV9 and TRGJP. The CDR3 covers 17 residues. CDR1 is GITISATS, CDR2 ISYDGTV, per germline (reference sequence). The CDR3, as DNA: TGTGCCTTGTGGGAGGTGCATCGAGAGATGGGCAAAAAAATCAAGGTATTT. It codes for CALWEVHREMGKKIKVF.

This clone qualifies as large. The chain is built from TRGV4 and TRGJ1 or TRGJ2. The junction had 8 bases not matched to a gene; V was cut back by 0 bases and J by 6 bases. Per the germline V gene, CDR1 is EGSTGY and CDR2 is YDSYTSSV. The CDR3 has 14 amino acids. Written as DNA, the CDR3 is TGTGCCACCTGGGATGGGCGAGAGGTTTATAAGAAACTCTTT. Its protein product is CATWDGREVYKKLF.

This chain connects TRGV8 to TRGJ1 or TRGJ2. J lost 3 bases, V lost 3 bases, and 5 bases had no gene match. The CDR3 sequence is 13 residues long. CDR1 and CDR2 from the germline V gene are VENAVY and YDSYNSRV. The chain's CDR3 is CATWDVFYYKKLF. The CDR3 DNA follows: TGTGCCACCTGGGATGTCTTTTATTATAAGAAACTCTTT.

On this clone: A read error likely explains this, since a far larger clone differs by one base. This chain connects TRGV3 to TRGJP2. This CDR3 has 19 residues. Germline V gene lookup returns CDR1 VTNTFY and CDR2 YDVSTARD (reference sequence). The CDR3 region has the DNA TGTGCCACCTGGGACAGGCCGAATCGGGCCGATAGTAGTGATTGGATCAGGACGTTT. It encodes CATWDRPNRADSSDWIRTF.